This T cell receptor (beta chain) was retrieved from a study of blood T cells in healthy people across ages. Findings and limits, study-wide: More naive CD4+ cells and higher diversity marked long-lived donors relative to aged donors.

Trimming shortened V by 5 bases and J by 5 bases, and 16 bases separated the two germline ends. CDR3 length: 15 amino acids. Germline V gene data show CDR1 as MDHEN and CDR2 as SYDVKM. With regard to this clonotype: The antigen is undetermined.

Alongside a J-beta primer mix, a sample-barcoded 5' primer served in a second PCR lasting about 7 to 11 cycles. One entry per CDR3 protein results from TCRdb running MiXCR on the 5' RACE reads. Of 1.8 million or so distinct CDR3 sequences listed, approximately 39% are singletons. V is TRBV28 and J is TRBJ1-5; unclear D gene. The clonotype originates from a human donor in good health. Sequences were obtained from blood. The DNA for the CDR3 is TGTGCCAGCAGTCAAATTTCCAGGCAGTATCAGCCCCAGCATTTT. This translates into CASSQISRQYQPQHF.